This T cell receptor (beta chain) was sequenced in a study of blood T cells in healthy people across ages. Turning to this clonotype: Its antigen is undetermined.

The donors, all healthy, were Caucasians living in Russia, aged roughly 6 to 100. Primers used in a second PCR of about 6 to 11 cycles were a sample-barcoded 5' primer and a J-beta primer mix. MiXCR, run by TCRdb on the 5' RACE reads, gives a single entry per CDR3 protein. The sample yields 700,000 to 950,000 distinct CDR3 sequences, 58% seen once. Study-wide points: Per million T cells, TCR beta diversity dropped roughly linearly as age increased.

CDR1 and CDR2 (germline): MNHNS, SASEGT. Deletions cut 5 bases from V and 0 bases from J, with 11 bases between. The CDR3 is 14 amino acids. V usage is TRBV6-1 and J usage is TRBJ2-7, with D unclear. Specimen: blood. The clonotype was recovered from a man younger than 45 in good health. The CDR3: CASSLTGISYEQYF. CDR3 coding DNA: TGTGCCAGCAGTTTAACGGGTATCTCCTACGAGCAGTACTTC.